What follows is one T cell receptor beta chain and its context. Its antigen is unknown. This may be a read error: a much more frequent sequence differs by one nucleotide. The study used a library that attached unique molecular identifiers to individual cDNA molecules. In the original analysis: Sample TCR totals centred on a median of approximately 96,000, ranging about 20,000 to 700,000. From the RACE reads, TCRdb called clonotypes with MiXCR, one entry per CDR3 protein. TCRdb, not the original authors, processed these V and J calls. The data contain about 45,000 distinct CDR3 sequences, roughly 4.2% of them singletons. The data originate from a study of human T cells and chemical hapten exposure. Across the study: Per-sample TCR yield variability stemmed mainly from small pooled library volume differences.

V dropped 1 base and J dropped 9; count of bases not matched to a gene: 7. CDR1 SQVTM and CDR2 ANQGSEA come from the germline V gene. This CDR3 comprises 14 residues. Study outcomes and limitations: TCRs exceeding a frequency of 1 in 1000 stayed unchanged under DPC sensitization.

Time point defined: healthy volunteer bleed at 2 weeks. Unfractionated whole blood yielded total RNA. Sequenced: whole blood. The clonotype was recovered from a human donor in good health. Some clones in this sample may be carry-over from other donors' samples. The V call is TRBV29-1, the J call TRBJ2-1; TRBD1 matches at 9 bases. The CDR3: CSVEGGTGSREQFF. The CDR3 DNA reads as TGCAGCGTTGAAGGTGGGACAGGGAGTCGTGAGCAGTTCTTC.